Below are 12 T cell receptor beta chains sequenced from a single sample in a study of cytomegalovirus exposure and HLA in healthy donors. Vbeta (60) and Jbeta (13) primers were used in the PCR. Generated by immunoSEQ multiplex PCR, the TCRdb table keeps only in-frame clones and is missing some. The top ten hold around 3.5% of the sample, which has fewer than 150,000 clones, around 77% seen once. Sequenced: PBMCs. These receptors all come from a human donor in good health.

CDR3 sequence reads: CASNPLNIAGRVYEQYF. The CDR3 DNA reads TGTGCCAGCAATCCCCTGAATATAGCGGGGAGGGTCTACGAGCAGTACTTC. The V and J genes are TRBV27 and TRBJ2-5, with 8 bases fitting TRBD2. Gene TRBJ2-7 matches the end of the DNA better, so the J call may be wrong. Germline V gives CDR1 MNHEY, CDR2 SMNVEV (reference sequence). This CDR3 region has 17 residues.

The rearrangement joins TRBV21-1 to TRBJ2-7; the table's D call, TRBD1, was not checked against the DNA. TRBV21-1 is a pseudogene locus. The CDR3 is 14 amino acids. The CDR3 region has the DNA TGTGCCAGCAGACCCCAGGCCGCTTCCTACGAGCAGTACTTC. As protein: CASRPQAASYEQYF.

The J gene is TRBJ2-1, the V gene TRBV5-1; a weak D match, TRBD1 (5 bases). V lost 0 bases to trimming and J lost 10 bases, with 11 bases between them. Germline V gives CDR1 SGHRS, CDR2 YFSETQ. This CDR3 comprises 13 residues. The CDR3 sequence is CASSLGQGTEQFF. The CDR3 coding sequence is TGCGCCAGCAGCTTGGGTCAGGGTACGGAGCAGTTCTTC.

The chain combines TRBV6-6 with TRBJ2-3, with 12 bases matching TRBD2. Germline loops: CDR1 MNHNY, CDR2 SVGAGI (reference sequence). Trimming at V came to 5 bases and at J to 5 bases, leaving 2 bases not matched to a gene. The CDR3 covers 14 residues. CDR3 bases: TGTGCCAGCAGTCAGGGACTAGCGGGAGATACGCAGTATTTT. Translation: CASSQGLAGDTQYF.

This clone came up once. The chain is built from TRBV6-1 and TRBJ2-7; TRBD2 aligns across 8 bases. Looked up from germline, CDR1 is MNHNS and CDR2 is SASEGT. The length of the CDR3 is 15 residues. The V and J ends lost 1 base and 4 bases, in that order; junction bases with no gene match: 6. In DNA, the CDR3 is TGTGCCAGCAGTGAAGGGACGGGGGGGCGGTACGAGCAGTACTTC. It translates to CASSEGTGGRYEQYF.

J is TRBJ2-7 and V is TRBV5-1; TRBD2 aligns across 11 bases. The CDR3 consists of 16 residues. Germline V gives CDR1 SGHRS, CDR2 YFSETQ. The V segment lost 0 bases and the J segment 5 bases; nucleotides outside the gene matches: 7. Written as DNA, the CDR3 is TGCGCCAGCAGCTTGGGAGGCCTAGCGGGAGGAAACGAGCAGTACTTC. Translated: CASSLGGLAGGNEQYF.

Note on this clone: Mismatch with germline at one junction end may stem from a read error. This chain links TRBV2 with TRBJ2-7, with D maybe TRBD2 (5 bases). The V gene's germline CDR1 is SNHLY and CDR2 FYNNEI. This CDR3 is 15 amino acids long. The CDR3 nucleotides read TGTGCCAGCAGTGAATCGTCTAAACGGGTCGTTGGACTTCTATTC. Translated, it gives CASSESSKRVVGLLF.

The chain couples TRBV7-9 to TRBJ2-1; 11 bases match TRBD2. CDR1 is SEHNR and CDR2 is FQNEAQ in the germline V gene (reference sequence). This CDR3 region has 16 residues. V lost 5 bases, J lost 2 bases, and 5 bases stayed unmatched. CDR3 region: CASSPISGRAYNEQFF. The DNA for the CDR3 is TGTGCCAGCAGCCCGATTAGCGGGAGGGCCTACAATGAGCAGTTCTTC. Full variable domain (outside the CDR3, taken from reference TRBV7-9 and TRBJ2-1): DTGVSQNPRHKITKRGQNVTFRCDPISEHNRLYWYRQTLGQGPEFLTYFQNEAQLEKSRLLSDRFSAERPKGSFSTLEIQRTEQGDSAMYLCASSPISGRAYNEQFFGPGTRLTVL.

Comments on this clone: The junction does not match germline at one end; this may be a read error. The chain is built from TRBV15 and TRBJ2-7, with D possibly TRBD2 on 8 matching bases. CDR3 size: 18 residues. From germline, CDR1 is LNHNV and CDR2 YYDKDF (reference sequence). The CDR3 coding sequence is TGTGCCACCAGGAGAGGAGGGGGCCCCACTAGCGGAAAGTACGAGCAGTACTTC. The encoded protein is CATRRGGGPTSGKYEQYF.

The chain links TRBV5-1 to TRBJ1-1; weak D call: TRBD1 (5 bases). The germline V and J ends were trimmed by 6 bases and 1 base, with 13 bases remaining between them. From germline, CDR1 is SGHRS and CDR2 YFSETQ. The CDR3 is made up of 14 amino acids. The CDR3: CASNPDTTNTEAFF. In nucleotides, the CDR3 is TGCGCCAGCAACCCGGACACGACGAACACTGAAGCTTTCTTT.

This chain connects TRBV19 to TRBJ2-2; 11 bases fit TRBD2. The length of the CDR3 is 16 residues. V dropped 3 bases and J dropped 1; count of bases not matched to a gene: 1. Germline lookup yields CDR1 LNHDA and CDR2 SQIVND (reference sequence). The CDR3 region has the DNA TGTGCCAGTAGTATCACTAGCGGGGGGAACACCGGGGAGCTGTTTTTT. Residues: CASSITSGGNTGELFF.

This clone was seen a single time. This CDR3 is CASSLMGRENTEAFF. CDR3 in DNA: TGTGCCAGCAGCTTAATGGGCAGGGAGAACACTGAAGCTTTCTTT. The V and J genes are TRBV11-2 and TRBJ1-1; a possible D gene is TRBD1 (5 bases). The length of the CDR3 is 15 residues. Germline V gene sequence: CDR1 SGHAT, CDR2 FQNNGV. Trimming left V 2 bases short and J 1 base short, with 11 bases between.